This TCR beta chain was retrieved from a study of control samples from healthy donors and cancer patients. This clone was seen only once. Germline values: CDR1 SGHRS, CDR2 YFSETQ. V was trimmed by 3 bases and J by 4 bases, leaving 11 bases between them. The CDR3 length is 14 residues. Profiled with immunoSEQ multiplex PCR; TCRdb holds only in-frame clones, not every one. The sample includes about 150,000 clones, approximately 94% of them seen just once. J is TRBJ1-3 and V is TRBV5-1; a weak D match, TRBD1 (5 bases). The TCR was taken from a woman aged 35 to 49 in good health. The material sequenced was blood. The CDR3 is CASSSGTPGNTIYF. The CDR3 bases are TGCGCCAGCAGCTCGGGGACGCCGGGAAACACCATATATTTT.